These T cell receptor beta chains were read from a single sample in a study of OX40 agonist ivuxolimab in advanced cancers. TCRdb's copy holds only in-frame clones and misses some; the assay was immunoSEQ multiplex PCR. The top ten hold 23% of the sample, which has about 43,000 clones, 70% to 90% seen once. This material consisted of CD4+ or CD8+ T cells sorted from blood, taken in a trial of the OX40 agonist ivuxolimab. Receptors originate from an adult with an advanced solid tumor such as melanoma, head and neck, liver or kidney cancer. Both conserved end residues are part of each CDR3. D genes are given only for firm matches. Clone size is given for some rows only: seen once, a few or many times, or a class if the clone is expanded.

d_gene	v_gene	len	j_gene	abundance	CDR3nt	CDR3aa
.	TRBV28	16	TRBJ1-1	.	TGTGCCAGCAGTTTCGCGGTGGGGATCGGAAACACTGAAGCTTTCTTT	CASSFAVGIGNTEAFF
.	TRBV30	15	TRBJ1-4	once	TGTGCCTGGGGCGGAACGTGGGCAACTAATGAAAAACTGTTTTTT	CAWGGTWATNEKLFF
.	TRBV5-1	14	TRBJ1-1	.	TGCGCCAGCAGCTTGGGCAGGGAAATCCATGAAGCTTTCTTT	CASSLGREIHEAFF
.	TRBV4-1	15	TRBJ2-6	.	TGCGCCAGCAGCCAAGATCGCTTGGGGGCCAACGTCCTGACTTTC	CASSQDRLGANVLTF
.	TRBV5-1	11	TRBJ1-1	.	TGCGCCAGCAGCTTGGATGGGGTAGCTTTCTTT	CASSLDGVAFF
.	TRBV19	13	TRBJ1-5	few	TGTGCCAGTAGTGCCTTGATTTATCAGCCCCAGCATTTT	CASSALIYQPQHF
.	TRBV28	15	TRBJ2-2	.	TGTGCCAGCAGTTTATACAGGGGGGGTCCCGGGGAGCTGTTTTTT	CASSLYRGGPGELFF
.	TRBV7-9	13	TRBJ2-7	once	TGTGCCAGCAGCCGAGAGCAGGTCTACGAGCAGTACTTC	CASSREQVYEQYF
.	TRBV27	16	TRBJ2-7	.	TGTGCCAGCAGTTCAGACGGTACTAACATCCTCCACGAGCAGTACTTC	CASSSDGTNILHEQYF
.	TRBV6-1	15	TRBJ1-1	.	TGTGCCAGCAGTCGAGGGACCGTGATGAACACTGAAGCTTTCTTT	CASSRGTVMNTEAFF
.	TRBV12-5	12	TRBJ2-7	.	TGTGCTAGTGGTTTAGGGAACTACGAGCAGTACTTC	CASGLGNYEQYF
TRBD1	TRBV7-3	13	TRBJ1-1	.	TGTGCCAGCAGCAGCAGACAGGGCACTGAAGCTTTCTTT	CASSSRQGTEAFF
TRBD1	TRBV7-3	16	TRBJ2-7	.	TGTGCCAGCAGCTTAACCGACAGGGAACCCTCCTACGAGCAGTACTTC	CASSLTDREPSYEQYF
.	TRBV28	14	TRBJ1-2	.	TGTGCCAGCATCGGCCCAGGGTCAAACTATGGCTACACCTTC	CASIGPGSNYGYTF
.	TRBV25-1	16	TRBJ2-3	few	TGTGCCAGCAGTGAATCTGGGGGCTTTGACACAGATACGCAGTATTTT	CASSESGGFDTDTQYF
.	TRBV19	14	TRBJ1-6	medium-sized	TGTGCCAGTAGAAACAGCCAGTATAATTCACCCCTCCACTTT	CASRNSQYNSPLHF
.	TRBV27	13	TRBJ2-7	.	TGTGCCAGCAGTTTATTTGCGGCAGGGGAGCAGTACTTC	CASSLFAAGEQYF
.	TRBV25-1	15	TRBJ2-3	.	TGTGCCAGCAGTGAATGGGATCGGGGCACAGATACGCAGTATTTT	CASSEWDRGTDTQYF
.	TRBV7-9	12	TRBJ1-1	.	TGTGCCAGCAGCTTAGGATCCTCTGAAGCTTTCTTT	CASSLGSSEAFF
TRBD1	TRBV30	14	TRBJ2-7	large	TGTGCCTGGAGTGATAGGGGGACAGCCTACGAGCAGTACTTC	CAWSDRGTAYEQYF
TRBD2	TRBV28	16	TRBJ2-3	.	TGTGCCAGCAGACGGCGGACTAGCGGGTCCGGGGATACGCAGTATTTT	CASRRRTSGSGDTQYF
.	TRBV27	13	TRBJ2-5	once	TGTGCCAGCAGGCCCATCGTCCAAGAGACCCAGTACTTC	CASRPIVQETQYF
.	TRBV30	14	TRBJ2-6	.	TGTGCCTGGAGTGTTGGGGCTGGGGCCAACGTCCTGACTTTC	CAWSVGAGANVLTF
.	TRBV28	12	TRBJ2-7	once	TGTGCCAGCAGTTTGCGGACCTACGAGCAGTACTTC	CASSLRTYEQYF
TRBD1	TRBV28	15	TRBJ2-7	.	TGTGCCAGCAGTGTTTCCGGGACAGGGGGCGCCGAGCAGTACTTC	CASSVSGTGGAEQYF
.	TRBV15	17	TRBJ2-2	once	TGTGCCACCAGCAGAGATAGATTGGCTAGCGCTGGCGGGGAGCTGTTTTTT	CATSRDRLASAGGELFF
TRBD2	TRBV2	15	TRBJ2-7	.	TGTGCCAGCAGTGAAGCGCGGCTAGCGGGATACGAGCAGTACTTC	CASSEARLAGYEQYF
TRBD2	TRBV15	13	TRBJ2-7	.	TGTGCCACCAGTACAGCGGGAGGAGGCGAGCAGTACTTC	CATSTAGGGEQYF
.	TRBV14	16	TRBJ2-3	.	TGTGCCAGCAGCCAAGTCCAGGGAATACATACAGATACGCAGTATTTT	CASSQVQGIHTDTQYF
.	TRBV7-6	14	TRBJ2-7	.	TGTGCCAGCAGCTTAGAGGCCGGAGAGCGGCAGCAGTACTTC	CASSLEAGERQQYF
.	TRBV5-4	15	TRBJ2-3	.	TGTGCCAGCAGCTTGGCGGTTACTGGCACAGATACGCAGTATTTT	CASSLAVTGTDTQYF
.	TRBV5-4	12	TRBJ2-2	.	TGTGCCAGCAGGGGGGACACCGGGGAGCTGTTTTTT	CASRGDTGELFF
.	TRBV5-4	11	TRBJ2-7	.	TGTGCCAGCAGTCAAGGTTACGAGCAGTACTTC	CASSQGYEQYF
TRBD1	TRBV28	11	TRBJ2-7	.	TGTGCCAGCCGACAGGGTTGGGAGCAGTACTTC	CASRQGWEQYF
TRBD2	TRBV18	16	TRBJ2-1	.	TGTGCCAGCTCACCTCTCGAGCGGGGTGCCTACAATGAGCAGTTCTTC	CASSPLERGAYNEQFF
TRBD1	TRBV9	15	TRBJ2-5	.	TGTGCCAGCAGCGTAGCCGGGACAGGGGGAGAGACCCAGTACTTC	CASSVAGTGGETQYF
TRBD1	TRBV29-1	13	TRBJ2-7	.	TGCAGCGTAGAGGACAGGGGCGGGTACGAGCAGTACTTC	CSVEDRGGYEQYF
.	TRBV27	11	TRBJ1-5	.	TGTGCCAGCAGTTTAGATCAGCCCCAGCATTTT	CASSLDQPQHF
.	TRBV19	13	TRBJ2-2	.	TGTGCCAGTAGTATTGGAAGCCCGGGGGAGCTGTTTTTT	CASSIGSPGELFF
TRBD2	TRBV10-1	17	TRBJ2-5	.	TGCGCCAGCAGTGAGTCGGGACTAGCGGGAGAGTTCGAGACCCAGTACTTC	CASSESGLAGEFETQYF
TRBD1	TRBV28	13	TRBJ2-5	.	TGTGCCAGCAGTTTTGGGACAGGGGTTACCCAGTACTTC	CASSFGTGVTQYF
TRBD1	TRBV7-9	16	TRBJ2-5	.	TGTGCCAGCAGCGCGCCGAGACAGGGTTCCCGGGAGACCCAGTACTTC	CASSAPRQGSRETQYF
TRBD1	TRBV5-1	12	TRBJ2-7	.	TGCGCCAGCAGGACAGGGGCCGGGGAGCAGTACTTC	CASRTGAGEQYF
.	TRBV5-1	16	TRBJ2-7	.	TGCGCCAGCAGCTTGACCCCGGGGGCAGACTCCTACGAGCAGTACTTC	CASSLTPGADSYEQYF
TRBD1	TRBV27	13	TRBJ1-2	.	TGTGCCAGCAGCTCAGGGGGAAGATATGGCTACACCTTC	CASSSGGRYGYTF
.	TRBV9	15	TRBJ2-7	.	TGTGCCAGCAGCGCAGGAGGCAGGGCCGACTACGAGCAGTACTTC	CASSAGGRADYEQYF
TRBD2	TRBV28	16	TRBJ2-7	.	TGTGCCAGCAGTTACGGGACTAGCGGGAGCGAATACGAGCAGTACTTC	CASSYGTSGSEYEQYF
TRBD2	TRBV4-2	17	TRBJ2-1	once	TGTGCCAGCAGCCAAGAAGCCGCGGGAGGGCGCCCGAATGAGCAGTTCTTC	CASSQEAAGGRPNEQFF
.	TRBV9	11	TRBJ2-1	.	TGTGCCAGCAGCGTAGGTTATGAGCAGTTCTTC	CASSVGYEQFF
.	TRBV19	13	TRBJ1-1	.	TGTGCCAGTACCTCAAGGGGCCTCACTGAAGCTTTCTTT	CASTSRGLTEAFF
.	TRBV10-3	15	TRBJ1-2	.	TGTGCCATCAGTGTAGGGGATCTCTCTAACTATGGCTACACCTTC	CAISVGDLSNYGYTF
TRBD2	TRBV7-9	15	TRBJ2-1	.	TGTGCCAGCAGCTTACAGTTTCGCGGGAGTGATGAGCAGTTCTTC	CASSLQFRGSDEQFF
.	TRBV28	17	TRBJ2-5	.	TGTGCCAGCAGTTTATCGTCTAGCGCCCCTTTTCAAGAGACCCAGTACTTC	CASSLSSSAPFQETQYF
.	TRBV11-2	13	TRBJ2-2	.	TGTGCCAGCGACGAAGCGTACACCGGGGAGCTGTTTTTT	CASDEAYTGELFF
.	TRBV29-1	16	TRBJ2-1	.	TGCAGCGCCGTCCTGGACACGACCAGCTCCTACAATGAGCAGTTCTTC	CSAVLDTTSSYNEQFF
.	TRBV7-7	13	TRBJ1-4	.	TGTGCTAGCAGCTTAAATAGGAATGAAAAACTGTTTTTT	CASSLNRNEKLFF
TRBD1	TRBV5-6	15	TRBJ2-7	.	TGTGCCAGCAGCTTGGCGGCGGGACAGGGGTGGGAGCAGTACTTC	CASSLAAGQGWEQYF
.	TRBV25-1	16	TRBJ2-1	.	TGTGCCAGCAGTGAAGAGTTAGGGGCTGCCTACAATGAGCAGTTCTTC	CASSEELGAAYNEQFF
.	TRBV7-9	17	TRBJ1-4	.	TGTGCCAGCAGCCCGATAAGTGGACAGAAGAATAATGAAAAACTGTTTTTT	CASSPISGQKNNEKLFF